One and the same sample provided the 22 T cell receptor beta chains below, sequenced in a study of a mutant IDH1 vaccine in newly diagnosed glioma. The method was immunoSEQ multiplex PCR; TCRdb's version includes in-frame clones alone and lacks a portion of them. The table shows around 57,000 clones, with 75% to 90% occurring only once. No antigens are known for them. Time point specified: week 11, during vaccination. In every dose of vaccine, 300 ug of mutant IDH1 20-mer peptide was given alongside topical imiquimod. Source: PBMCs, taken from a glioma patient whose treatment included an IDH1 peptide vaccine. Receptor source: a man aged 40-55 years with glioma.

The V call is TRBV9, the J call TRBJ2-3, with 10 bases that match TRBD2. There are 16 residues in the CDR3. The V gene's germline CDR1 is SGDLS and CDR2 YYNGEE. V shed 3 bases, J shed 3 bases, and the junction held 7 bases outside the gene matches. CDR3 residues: CASSGRVSGGTDTQYF. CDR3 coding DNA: TGTGCCAGCAGCGGCCGGGTTAGCGGGGGGACAGATACGCAGTATTTT. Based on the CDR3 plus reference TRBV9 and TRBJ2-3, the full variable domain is DSGVTQTPKHLITATGQRVTLRCSPRSGDLSVYWYQQSLDQGLQFLIQYYNGEERAKGNILERFSAQQFPDLHSELNLSSLELGDSALYFCASSGRVSGGTDTQYFGPGTRLTVL.

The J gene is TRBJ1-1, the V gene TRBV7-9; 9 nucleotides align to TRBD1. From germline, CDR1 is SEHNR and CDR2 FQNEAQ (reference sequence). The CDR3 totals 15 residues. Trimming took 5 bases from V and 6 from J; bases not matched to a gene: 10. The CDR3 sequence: CASSPFGQGLSEAFF. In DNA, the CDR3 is TGTGCCAGCAGCCCCTTCGGACAGGGGTTATCTGAAGCTTTCTTT.

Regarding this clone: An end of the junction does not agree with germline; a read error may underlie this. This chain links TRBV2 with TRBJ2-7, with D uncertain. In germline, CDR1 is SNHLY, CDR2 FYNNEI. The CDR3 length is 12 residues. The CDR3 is CASSAGFRAQHF. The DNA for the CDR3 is TGTGCCAGCAGTGCTGGCTTCCGGGCCCAGCACTTC.

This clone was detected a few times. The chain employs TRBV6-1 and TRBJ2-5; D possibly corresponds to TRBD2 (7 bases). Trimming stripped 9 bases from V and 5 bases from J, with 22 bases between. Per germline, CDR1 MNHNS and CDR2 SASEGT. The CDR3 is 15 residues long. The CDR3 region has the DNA TGTGCCAGTAAGAGCCGGGGGGCCCTGCGGGAGACCCAGTACTTC. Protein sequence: CASKSRGALRETQYF.

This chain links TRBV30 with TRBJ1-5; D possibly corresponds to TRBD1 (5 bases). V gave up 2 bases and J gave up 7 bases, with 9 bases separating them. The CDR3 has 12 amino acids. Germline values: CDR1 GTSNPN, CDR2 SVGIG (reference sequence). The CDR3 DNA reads TGTGCCTGGAGTCCTGGGGGGCAGCCCCAGCATTTT. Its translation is CAWSPGGQPQHF.

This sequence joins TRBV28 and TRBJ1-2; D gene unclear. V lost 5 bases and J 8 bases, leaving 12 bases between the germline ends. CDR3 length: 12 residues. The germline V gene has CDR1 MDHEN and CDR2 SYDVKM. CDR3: CASSTLRNGYTF. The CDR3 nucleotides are TGTGCCAGCAGTACTCTAAGGAACGGCTACACCTTC.

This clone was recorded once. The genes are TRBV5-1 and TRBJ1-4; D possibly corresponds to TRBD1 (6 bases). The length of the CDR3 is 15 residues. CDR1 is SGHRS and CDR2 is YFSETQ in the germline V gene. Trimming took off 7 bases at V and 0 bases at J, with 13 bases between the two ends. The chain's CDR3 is CASHEGGTTNEKLFF. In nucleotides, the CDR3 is TGCGCCAGCCACGAGGGGGGCACAACTAATGAAAAACTGTTTTTT.

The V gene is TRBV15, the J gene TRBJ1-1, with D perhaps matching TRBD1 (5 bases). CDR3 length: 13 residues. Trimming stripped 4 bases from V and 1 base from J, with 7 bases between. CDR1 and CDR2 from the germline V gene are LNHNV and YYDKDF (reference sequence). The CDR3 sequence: CATSIQENTEAFF. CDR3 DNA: TGTGCCACCAGCATACAGGAGAACACTGAAGCTTTCTTT.

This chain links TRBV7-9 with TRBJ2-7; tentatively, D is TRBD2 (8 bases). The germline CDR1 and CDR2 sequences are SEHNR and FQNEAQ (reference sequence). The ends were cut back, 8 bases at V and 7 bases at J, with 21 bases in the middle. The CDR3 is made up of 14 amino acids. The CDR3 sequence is CASSAREGAGEQYF. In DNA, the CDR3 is TGTGCCAGCTCCGCCCGGGAGGGGGCGGGGGAGCAGTACTTC.

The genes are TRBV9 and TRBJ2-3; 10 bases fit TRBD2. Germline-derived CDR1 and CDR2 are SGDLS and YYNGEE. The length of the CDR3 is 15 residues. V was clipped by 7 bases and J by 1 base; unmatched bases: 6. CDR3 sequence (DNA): TGTGCCAGCGGCCCCGGGACTAGCGGCACAGATACGCAGTATTTT. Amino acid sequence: CASGPGTSGTDTQYF.

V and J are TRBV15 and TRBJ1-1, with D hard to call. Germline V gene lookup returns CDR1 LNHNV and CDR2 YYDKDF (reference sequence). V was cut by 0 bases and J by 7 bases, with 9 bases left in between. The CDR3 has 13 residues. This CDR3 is CATSREGFDEAFF. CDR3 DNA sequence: TGTGCCACCAGCAGAGAGGGGTTTGATGAAGCTTTCTTT.

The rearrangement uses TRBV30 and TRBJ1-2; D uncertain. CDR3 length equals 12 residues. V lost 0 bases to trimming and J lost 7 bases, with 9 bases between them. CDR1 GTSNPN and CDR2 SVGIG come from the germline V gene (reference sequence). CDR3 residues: CAWSVWLSGYTF. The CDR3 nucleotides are TGTGCCTGGAGTGTTTGGCTGAGTGGCTACACCTTC.

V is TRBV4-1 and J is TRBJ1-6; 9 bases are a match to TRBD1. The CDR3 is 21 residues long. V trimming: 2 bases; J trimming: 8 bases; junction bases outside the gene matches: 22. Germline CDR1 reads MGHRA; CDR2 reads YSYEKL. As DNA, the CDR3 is TGCGCCAGCAGCCAAACGGACAGGGGATCCCGCTTACACCTTTATGATTCACCCCTCCACTTT. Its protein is CASSQTDRGSRLHLYDSPLHF.

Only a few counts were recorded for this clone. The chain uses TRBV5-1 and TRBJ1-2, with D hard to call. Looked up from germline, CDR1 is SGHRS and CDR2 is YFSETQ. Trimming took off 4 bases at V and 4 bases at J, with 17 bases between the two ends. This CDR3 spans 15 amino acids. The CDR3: CASSPEGRVTYGYTF. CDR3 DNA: TGCGCCAGCAGCCCGGAAGGGAGAGTTACCTATGGCTACACCTTC.

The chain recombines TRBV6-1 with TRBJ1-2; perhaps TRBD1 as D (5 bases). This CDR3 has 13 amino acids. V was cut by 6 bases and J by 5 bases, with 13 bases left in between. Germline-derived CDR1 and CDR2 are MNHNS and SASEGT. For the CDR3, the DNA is TGTGCCAGCAGGCTACAGGTTCCGTATGGCTACACCTTC. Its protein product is CASRLQVPYGYTF.

This CDR3 is CASSFDRSYNEQFF. CDR3 in DNA: TGTGCCAGCAGCTTCGACAGATCCTACAATGAGCAGTTCTTC. The chain carries TRBV13 and TRBJ2-1, with D perhaps matching TRBD1 (5 bases). The CDR3 covers 14 residues. V was clipped by 3 bases and J by 1 base, with 7 bases between them. Germline loops: CDR1 PRHDT, CDR2 FYEKMQ (reference sequence).

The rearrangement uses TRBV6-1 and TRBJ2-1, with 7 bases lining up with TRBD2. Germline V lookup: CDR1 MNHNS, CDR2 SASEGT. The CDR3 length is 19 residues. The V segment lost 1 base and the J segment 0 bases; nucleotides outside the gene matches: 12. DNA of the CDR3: TGTGCCAGCAGTGAAGGTCCTCTTAGCGGGTTAAGCTCCTACAATGAGCAGTTCTTC. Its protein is CASSEGPLSGLSSYNEQFF.

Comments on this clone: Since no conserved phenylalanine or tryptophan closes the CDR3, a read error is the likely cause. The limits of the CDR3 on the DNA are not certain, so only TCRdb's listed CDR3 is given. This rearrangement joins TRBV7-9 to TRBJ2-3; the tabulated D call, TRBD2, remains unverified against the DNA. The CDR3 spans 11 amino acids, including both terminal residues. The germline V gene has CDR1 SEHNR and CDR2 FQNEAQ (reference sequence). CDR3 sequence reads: CASSFPLGLAG.

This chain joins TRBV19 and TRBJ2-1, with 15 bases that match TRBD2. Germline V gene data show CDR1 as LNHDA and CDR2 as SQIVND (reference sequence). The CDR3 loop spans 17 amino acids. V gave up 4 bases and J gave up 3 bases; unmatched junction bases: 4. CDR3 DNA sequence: TGTGCCAGTAGTAAGGGGACTAGCGGGGGGAACTACAATGAGCAGTTCTTC. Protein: CASSKGTSGGNYNEQFF.

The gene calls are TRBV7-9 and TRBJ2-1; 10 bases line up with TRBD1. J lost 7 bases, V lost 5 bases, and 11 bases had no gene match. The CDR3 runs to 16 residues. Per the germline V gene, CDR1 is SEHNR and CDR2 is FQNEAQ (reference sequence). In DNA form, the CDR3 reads TGTGCCAGCAGCCCAGCCCTTGGGACAGGGGAGAATGAGCAGTTCTTC. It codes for CASSPALGTGENEQFF.

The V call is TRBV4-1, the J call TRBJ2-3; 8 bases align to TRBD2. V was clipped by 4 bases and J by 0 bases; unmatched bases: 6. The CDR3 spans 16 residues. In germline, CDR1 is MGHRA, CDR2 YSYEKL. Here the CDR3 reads CASSRSGGLSTDTQYF. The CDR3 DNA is TGCGCCAGCAGCCGGAGCGGGGGACTCAGCACAGATACGCAGTATTTT.

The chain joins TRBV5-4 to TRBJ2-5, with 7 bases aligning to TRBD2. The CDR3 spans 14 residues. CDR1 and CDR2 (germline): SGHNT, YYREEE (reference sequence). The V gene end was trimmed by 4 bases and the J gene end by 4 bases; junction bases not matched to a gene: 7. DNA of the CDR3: TGTGCCAGCAGCCCGACTAGCCGGGGAGAGACCCAGTACTTC. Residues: CASSPTSRGETQYF.